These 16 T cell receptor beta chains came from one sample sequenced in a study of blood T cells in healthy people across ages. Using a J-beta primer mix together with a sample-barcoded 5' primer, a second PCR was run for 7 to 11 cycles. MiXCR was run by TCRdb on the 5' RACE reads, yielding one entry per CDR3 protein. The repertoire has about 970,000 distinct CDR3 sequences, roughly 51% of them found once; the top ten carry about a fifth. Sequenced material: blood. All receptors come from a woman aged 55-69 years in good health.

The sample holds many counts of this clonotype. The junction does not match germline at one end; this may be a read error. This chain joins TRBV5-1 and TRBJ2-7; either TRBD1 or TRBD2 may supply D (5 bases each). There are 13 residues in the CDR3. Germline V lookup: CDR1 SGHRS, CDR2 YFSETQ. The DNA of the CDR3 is TGTGCCAGCAGTTTAGAGGGGACCTACGAGCAGTACTTC. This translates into CASSLEGTYEQYF.

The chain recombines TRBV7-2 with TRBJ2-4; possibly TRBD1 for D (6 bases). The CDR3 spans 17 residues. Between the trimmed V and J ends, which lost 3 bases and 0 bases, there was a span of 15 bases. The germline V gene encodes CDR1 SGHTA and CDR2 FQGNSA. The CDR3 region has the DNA TGTGCCAGCAGCTTTGGCCAGGGGTCACTAGCCAAAAACATTCAGTACTTC. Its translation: CASSFGQGSLAKNIQYF.

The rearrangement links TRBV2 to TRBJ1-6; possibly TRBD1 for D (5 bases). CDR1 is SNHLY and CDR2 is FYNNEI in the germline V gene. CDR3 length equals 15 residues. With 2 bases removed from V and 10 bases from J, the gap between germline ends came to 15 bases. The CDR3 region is CASSERARAGSPLHF. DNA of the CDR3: TGTGCCAGCAGTGAACGAGCCAGGGCTGGCTCACCCCTCCACTTT.

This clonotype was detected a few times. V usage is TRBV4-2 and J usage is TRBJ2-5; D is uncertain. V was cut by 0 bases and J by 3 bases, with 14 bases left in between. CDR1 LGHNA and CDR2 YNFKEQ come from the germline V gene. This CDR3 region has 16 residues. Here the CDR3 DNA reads TGTGCCAGCAGCCAAGACCCATCTAGGGTGAAAGAGACCCAGTACTTC. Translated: CASSQDPSRVKETQYF.

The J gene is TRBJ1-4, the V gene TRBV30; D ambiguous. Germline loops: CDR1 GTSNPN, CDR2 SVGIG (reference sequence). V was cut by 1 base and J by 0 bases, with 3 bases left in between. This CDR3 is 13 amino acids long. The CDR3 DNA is TGTGCCTGGAGTGGGACAACTAATGAAAAACTGTTTTTT. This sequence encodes CAWSGTTNEKLFF. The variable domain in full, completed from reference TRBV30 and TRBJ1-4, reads SQTIHQWPATLVQPVGSPLSLECTVEGTSNPNLYWYRQAAGRGLQLLFYSVGIGQISSEVPQNLSASRPQDRQFILSSKKLLLSDSGFYLCAWSGTTNEKLFFGSGTQLSVL.

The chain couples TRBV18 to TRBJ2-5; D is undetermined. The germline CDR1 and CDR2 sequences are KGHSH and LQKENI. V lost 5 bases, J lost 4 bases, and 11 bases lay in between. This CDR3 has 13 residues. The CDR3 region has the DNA TGTGCCAGCTCAAGGACCCTTGGAGAGACCCAGTACTTC. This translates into CASSRTLGETQYF. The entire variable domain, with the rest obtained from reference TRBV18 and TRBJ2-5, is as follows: NAGVMQNPRHLVRRRGQEARLRCSPMKGHSHVYWYRQLPEEGLKFMVYLQKENIIDESGMPKERFSAEFPKEGPSILRIQQVVRGDSAAYFCASSRTLGETQYFGPGTRLLVL.

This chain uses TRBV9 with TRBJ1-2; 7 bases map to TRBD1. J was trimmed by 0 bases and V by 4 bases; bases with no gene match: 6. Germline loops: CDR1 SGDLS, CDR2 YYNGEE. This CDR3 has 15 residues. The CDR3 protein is CASSPRTGSNYGYTF. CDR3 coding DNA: TGTGCCAGCAGCCCGCGGACAGGATCTAACTATGGCTACACCTTC.

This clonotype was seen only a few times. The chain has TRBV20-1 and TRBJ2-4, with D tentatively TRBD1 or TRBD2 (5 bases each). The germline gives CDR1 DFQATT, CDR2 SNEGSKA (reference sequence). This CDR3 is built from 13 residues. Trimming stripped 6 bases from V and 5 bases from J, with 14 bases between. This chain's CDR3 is CSARDRTENIQYF. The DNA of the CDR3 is TGCAGTGCCCGGGACCGTACTGAAAACATTCAGTACTTC.

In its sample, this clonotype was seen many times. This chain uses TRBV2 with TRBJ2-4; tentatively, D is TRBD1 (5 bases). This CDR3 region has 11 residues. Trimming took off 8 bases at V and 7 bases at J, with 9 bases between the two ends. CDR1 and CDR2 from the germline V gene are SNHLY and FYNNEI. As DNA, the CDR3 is TGTGCCAGCGGAGCAGGGAACATTCAGTACTTC. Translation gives CASGAGNIQYF.

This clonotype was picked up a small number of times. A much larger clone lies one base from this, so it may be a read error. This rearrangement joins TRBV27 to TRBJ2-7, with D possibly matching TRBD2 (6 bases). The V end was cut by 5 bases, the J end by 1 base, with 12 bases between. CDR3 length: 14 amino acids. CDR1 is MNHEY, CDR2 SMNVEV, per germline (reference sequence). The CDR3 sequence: CASSVAAGSYEQYF. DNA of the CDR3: TGTGCCAGCAGTGTAGCGGCAGGTTCCTACGAGCAGTACTTC.

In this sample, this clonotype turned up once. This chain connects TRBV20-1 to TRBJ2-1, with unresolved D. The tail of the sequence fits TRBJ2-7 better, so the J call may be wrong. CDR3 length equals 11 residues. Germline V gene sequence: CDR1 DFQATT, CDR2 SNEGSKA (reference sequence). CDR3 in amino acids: CSASYRNEQYF. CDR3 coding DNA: TGCAGTGCTAGTTATAGGAACGAGCAGTACTTC.

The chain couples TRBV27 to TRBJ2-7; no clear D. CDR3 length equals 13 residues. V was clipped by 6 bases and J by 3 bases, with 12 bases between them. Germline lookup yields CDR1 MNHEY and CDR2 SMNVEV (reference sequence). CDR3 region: CASSLRLNYEQYF. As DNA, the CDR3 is TGTGCCAGCAGCCTGAGACTCAACTACGAGCAGTACTTC.

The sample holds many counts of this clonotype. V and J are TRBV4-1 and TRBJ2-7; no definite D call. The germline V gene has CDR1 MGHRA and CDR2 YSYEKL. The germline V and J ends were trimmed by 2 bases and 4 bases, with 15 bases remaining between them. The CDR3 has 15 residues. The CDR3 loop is CASSQFGLGKYEQYF. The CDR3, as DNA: TGCGCCAGCAGCCAATTCGGGCTAGGTAAATACGAGCAGTACTTC.

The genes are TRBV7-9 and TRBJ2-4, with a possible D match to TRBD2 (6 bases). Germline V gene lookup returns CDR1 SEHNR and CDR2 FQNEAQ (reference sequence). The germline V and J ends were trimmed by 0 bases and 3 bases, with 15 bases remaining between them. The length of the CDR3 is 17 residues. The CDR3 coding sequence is TGTGCCAGCAGCTTAGCGAATGCGGGATCGAGCAAAAACATTCAGTACTTC. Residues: CASSLANAGSSKNIQYF. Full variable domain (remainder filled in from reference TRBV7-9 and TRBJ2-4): DTGVSQNPRHKITKRGQNVTFRCDPISEHNRLYWYRQTLGQGPEFLTYFQNEAQLEKSRLLSDRFSAERPKGSFSTLEIQRTEQGDSAMYLCASSLANAGSSKNIQYFGAGTRLSVL.

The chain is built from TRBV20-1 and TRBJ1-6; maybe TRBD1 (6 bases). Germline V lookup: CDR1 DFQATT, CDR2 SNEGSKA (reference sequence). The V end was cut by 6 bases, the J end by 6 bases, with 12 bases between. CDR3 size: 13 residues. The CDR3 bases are TGCAGTGCCCAACCCAGGGGTAATTCACCCCTCCACTTT. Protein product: CSAQPRGNSPLHF.

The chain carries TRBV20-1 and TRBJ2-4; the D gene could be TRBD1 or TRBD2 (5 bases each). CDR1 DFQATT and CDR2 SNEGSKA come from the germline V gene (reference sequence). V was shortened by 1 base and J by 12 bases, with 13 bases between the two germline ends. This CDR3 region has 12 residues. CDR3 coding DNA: TGCAGTGCTAGAGCCCCTCGGGGCAGTCAGTACTTC. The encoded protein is CSARAPRGSQYF.